This entry lists 29 T cell receptor delta chains sequenced from one sample in a study of human gamma delta and Vdelta1 T cells. These TCRs are of unknown antigen specificity. TCRdb reanalyzed the PCR reads using CATT. Of about 13,000 delta-chain clones listed, about half are singletons. Source material: Vdelta1 gamma-delta T cells from blood grown in culture (DOT cells). The receptors derive from a human donor in good health.

In its sample, this clone was seen once. The rearrangement joins TRDV1 to TRDJ1, with TRDD3 matching over 11 bases. Germline V CDR1 and CDR2: TSWWSYY, QGS. The CDR3 is made up of 20 amino acids. V was pared by 0 bases and J by 5 bases, with 17 bases of the junction left unmatched. The CDR3 region is CALGELVFSLGDTKKDKLIF. The CDR3, as DNA: TGTGCTCTTGGGGAACTAGTTTTCTCCCTGGGGGATACTAAGAAAGATAAACTCATCTTT.

The chain is built from TRDV1 and TRDJ1; 9 bases match TRDD3. J lost 3 bases, V lost 4 bases, and 21 bases had no gene match. The germline V gene has CDR1 TSWWSYY and CDR2 QGS. There are 20 residues in the CDR3. Here the CDR3 reads CALGVAFPILWGDTPDKLIF. CDR3 nucleotide sequence: TGTGCTCTTGGGGTTGCCTTCCCAATCCTCTGGGGGGATACCCCCGATAAACTCATCTTT.

This chain links TRDV1 with TRDJ1; 9 nucleotides match TRDD3. This CDR3 is built from 22 residues. Germline V gene data show CDR1 as TSWWSYY and CDR2 as QGS. J was trimmed by 4 bases and V by 4 bases; bases with no gene match: 28. Here the CDR3 DNA reads TGTGCTCTTGGGGCACGGCCTTCCGCGCAGAGGAGGGGATACGGGTCACGCGATAAACTCATCTTT. Its protein product is CALGARPSAQRRGYGSRDKLIF.

The rearrangement uses TRDV1 and TRDJ3; D unclear. Germline loops: CDR1 TSWWSYY, CDR2 QGS. Trimming took off 4 bases at V and 5 bases at J, with 9 bases between the two ends. CDR3 length: 15 amino acids. CDR3 amino acids: CALGGLLRDTRQMFF. The CDR3 bases are TGTGCTCTTGGGGGTCTCCTGAGGGACACCCGACAGATGTTTTTC.

This sequence joins TRDV1 and TRDJ1, with D possibly TRDD3 on 7 matching bases. The CDR3 totals 21 residues. Trimming removed 5 bases at V and 2 bases at J, with 33 bases between. Germline lookup yields CDR1 TSWWSYY and CDR2 QGS. CDR3 coding DNA: TGTGCTCTTGGGTCTCCTACGTCGTGGGGGACTCGGTTACTTAATACCGATAAACTCATCTTT. Translating gives CALGSPTSWGTRLLNTDKLIF.

A single count supports this clone. V usage is TRDV1 and J usage is TRDJ1, with TRDD3 matching over 9 bases. CDR1 TSWWSYY and CDR2 QGS come from the germline V gene. V dropped 2 bases and J dropped 7; count of bases not matched to a gene: 17. The CDR3 has 18 amino acids. The CDR3 protein is CALGETLIFPAGGCKLIF. As DNA, the CDR3 is TGTGCTCTTGGGGAAACCCTCATTTTTCCGGCTGGGGGATGTAAACTCATCTTT.

The chain is built from TRDV1 and TRDJ1; TRDD3 aligns across 12 bases. The CDR3 consists of 20 residues. V lost 0 bases and J lost 3; bases outside the gene matches: 14. Germline assignment: CDR1 TSWWSYY and CDR2 QGS. CDR3 residues: CALGELSSNLLGDTSDKLIF. The CDR3 DNA follows: TGTGCTCTTGGGGAACTTTCGTCTAACCTACTGGGGGATACTTCCGATAAACTCATCTTT.

The rearrangement uses TRDV1 and TRDJ1; 7 bases line up with TRDD3. The germline gives CDR1 TSWWSYY, CDR2 QGS. The CDR3 sequence is 22 residues long. J gave up 0 bases and V 4 bases, and 26 bases lay outside the gene matches. The DNA for the CDR3 is TGTGCTCTTGGGGCCGGAGGGGGCTGGGGGCCACGAAACCATGACCACACCGATAAACTCATCTTT. Residues: CALGAGGGWGPRNHDHTDKLIF.

In this sample, this clone turned up a few times. V gene TRDV1 combines with J gene TRDJ1; 9 bases are a match to TRDD2. V gave up 2 bases and J gave up 0 bases; unmatched junction bases: 22. CDR1 TSWWSYY and CDR2 QGS come from the germline V gene. The CDR3 extends over 22 amino acids. CDR3 residues: CALGESRLPTLGHSRYTDKLIF. The CDR3 DNA reads as TGTGCTCTTGGGGAATCACGCCTTCCTACGCTGGGGCATTCGAGGTACACCGATAAACTCATCTTT.

V gene TRDV1 combines with J gene TRDJ1; TRDD3 matches 8 bases. Germline lookup yields CDR1 TSWWSYY and CDR2 QGS. V was clipped by 6 bases and J by 0 bases; unmatched bases: 27. This CDR3 region has 22 residues. This CDR3 is CALGLGQFTAGIPINYTDKLIF. The CDR3 DNA reads as TGTGCTCTTGGTCTGGGCCAATTTACGGCGGGGATACCAATTAATTACACCGATAAACTCATCTTT.

The V call is TRDV1, the J call TRDJ1; 7 nucleotides align to TRDD2. Germline loops: CDR1 TSWWSYY, CDR2 QGS. V lost 0 bases and J lost 0; bases outside the gene matches: 25. This CDR3 spans 23 amino acids. This chain's CDR3 is CALGELRPMGFLHSGRYTDKLIF. The DNA of the CDR3 is TGTGCTCTTGGGGAACTACGGCCGATGGGTTTCCTACATTCGGGCCGGTACACCGATAAACTCATCTTT.

The rearrangement uses TRDV1 and TRDJ1; 8 positions match TRDD2. The CDR3 extends over 19 amino acids. V lost 6 bases to trimming and J lost 1 base; unmatched junction nucleotides: 19. In germline, CDR1 is TSWWSYY, CDR2 QGS. The CDR3 protein is CALGEYFLLNKRGTDKLIF. In DNA, the CDR3 is TGTGCTCTTGGCGAGTACTTCCTACTCAATAAACGGGGCACCGATAAACTCATCTTT.

This clone was seen only a few times. The chain carries TRDV1 and TRDJ1; TRDD3 might be the D (5 bases). V was cut by 4 bases and J by 3 bases, with 18 bases left in between. Germline CDR1 reads TSWWSYY; CDR2 reads QGS. The CDR3 has 16 residues. CDR3 sequence reads: CALGGRRRDGPDKLIF. CDR3 coding DNA: TGTGCTCTTGGGGGAAGGAGGCGGGATGGACCCGATAAACTCATCTTT.

The chain carries TRDV1 and TRDJ1, with 10 bases fitting TRDD3. The CDR3 extends over 20 amino acids. Germline V lookup: CDR1 TSWWSYY, CDR2 QGS. V shed 6 bases and J 0 bases; nucleotides not matched to a gene: 19. The chain's CDR3 is CALGTSLGDISVKYTDKLIF. The DNA of the CDR3 is TGTGCTCTTGGAACTTCCCTGGGGGATATATCGGTTAAATACACCGATAAACTCATCTTT.

This clone has a handful of counts. V and J are TRDV1 and TRDJ1; TRDD3 aligns across 9 bases. V trimming: 3 bases; J trimming: 1 base; junction bases outside the gene matches: 15. The CDR3 is 19 amino acids. The germline gives CDR1 TSWWSYY, CDR2 QGS. The CDR3 sequence is CALGDRHRRWGIFTDKLIF. CDR3 sequence (DNA): TGTGCTCTTGGGGACCGACACCGGAGGTGGGGGATATTCACCGATAAACTCATCTTT.

This clone came up a few times. The V gene is TRDV1, the J gene TRDJ1, with 12 nucleotides matching TRDD3. Germline lookup yields CDR1 TSWWSYY and CDR2 QGS. The CDR3 length is 23 residues. J was trimmed by 0 bases and V by 5 bases; bases with no gene match: 25. CDR3 in DNA: TGTGCTCTTGGGAACCCTGCCCCCAGTACTGGGGGATACAGATGGGGGTACACCGATAAACTCATCTTT. Translated: CALGNPAPSTGGYRWGYTDKLIF.

This chain joins TRDV1 and TRDJ1; the match to TRDD3 covers 12 bases. This CDR3 contains 21 residues. Trimming at V came to 4 bases and at J to 0 bases, leaving 18 bases not matched to a gene. In germline, CDR1 is TSWWSYY, CDR2 QGS. This chain's CDR3 is CALGGAFLPWGIREYTDKLIF. The CDR3 nucleotides read TGTGCTCTTGGGGGCGCCTTCCTACCCTGGGGGATACGGGAGTACACCGATAAACTCATCTTT.

V and J are TRDV1 and TRDJ1; 7 bases are shared with TRDD3. Germline trimming cut 3 bases from V and 0 bases from J; bases unmatched to any gene: 16. The CDR3 runs to 19 residues. Germline V gene sequence: CDR1 TSWWSYY, CDR2 QGS. CDR3 DNA: TGTGCTCTTGGGGAGTGTACAGGGGGATTGGAAGATGACACCGATAAACTCATCTTT. Its protein is CALGECTGGLEDDTDKLIF.

The chain joins TRDV1 to TRDJ1, with 8 positions matching TRDD3. The germline gives CDR1 TSWWSYY, CDR2 QGS. CDR3 length: 21 residues. Trimming cost V 2 bases and J 0 bases; bases outside gene matches: 20. CDR3 sequence (DNA): TGTGCTCTTGGGGAAAGGGGGACTACGGTACTGGGGGTTCTTAACACCGATAAACTCATCTTT. Its translation is CALGERGTTVLGVLNTDKLIF.

The rearrangement joins TRDV1 to TRDJ1; TRDD2 aligns across 9 bases. CDR1 TSWWSYY and CDR2 QGS come from the germline V gene. CDR3 length: 18 amino acids. The ends lost 4 bases at V and 0 bases at J; junction bases unmatched: 12. This CDR3 reads CALGGSFLLKEYTDKLIF. Here the CDR3 DNA reads TGTGCTCTTGGGGGATCCTTCCTACTGAAAGAGTACACCGATAAACTCATCTTT.

This clone has just one count. V gene TRDV1 combines with J gene TRDJ1; the match to TRDD3 covers 10 bases. CDR1 and CDR2 from the germline V gene are TSWWSYY and QGS. The CDR3 is 21 amino acids. J was trimmed by 2 bases and V by 0 bases; bases with no gene match: 18. The CDR3: CALGELGLCWGIRIRTDKLIF. CDR3 bases: TGTGCTCTTGGGGAACTAGGCCTGTGCTGGGGGATAAGAATTAGGACCGATAAACTCATCTTT.

The sample holds a few counts of this clone. The V and J genes are TRDV1 and TRDJ4; 7 positions match TRDD3. The germline V gene has CDR1 TSWWSYY and CDR2 QGS. This CDR3 is built from 14 residues. Germline trimming cut 1 base from V and 1 base from J; bases unmatched to any gene: 3. CDR3 DNA sequence: TGTGCTCTTGGGGAACAGCGGGGGATCAGACCCCTGATCTTT. Translation: CALGEQRGIRPLIF.

The chain joins TRDV1 to TRDJ1; 8 nucleotides match TRDD3. The CDR3 spans 20 residues. From germline, CDR1 is TSWWSYY and CDR2 QGS. With V trimmed by 2 bases and J by 0 bases, 17 bases remained unmatched. The CDR3 DNA reads TGTGCTCTTGGGGAAAAACTTCCTTTTTACTGGGGGCCGCACACCGATAAACTCATCTTT. Translating gives CALGEKLPFYWGPHTDKLIF.

The table lists this clone with a few counts. The rearrangement links TRDV1 to TRDJ1; 8 bases match TRDD3. With 3 bases clipped from V and 0 bases from J, the junction kept 27 bases outside the gene matches. Germline CDR1 and CDR2: TSWWSYY and QGS. CDR3 length equals 23 residues. Written as DNA, the CDR3 is TGTGCTCTTGGGGACAGAATCGTCAGCGCGGGGATACCAGTCTTAGGTCACACCGATAAACTCATCTTT. Protein: CALGDRIVSAGIPVLGHTDKLIF.

J is TRDJ1 and V is TRDV1; 10 positions match TRDD3. J lost 3 bases, V lost 1 base, and 26 bases had no gene match. This CDR3 has 23 amino acids. CDR1 and CDR2 (germline): TSWWSYY, QGS. In DNA, the CDR3 is TGTGCTCTTGGGGAACCCACAGCCCAAGGGGGATACGCGGCTCTGAGAAAAGCCGATAAACTCATCTTT. This gives the protein CALGEPTAQGGYAALRKADKLIF.

V gene TRDV1 combines with J gene TRDJ1; tentative D call: TRDD2 (5 bases). Germline V gene lookup returns CDR1 TSWWSYY and CDR2 QGS. V was shortened by 5 bases and J by 0 bases, with 19 bases between the two germline ends. CDR3 length: 17 residues. The CDR3 reads CALGPTEGRKYTDKLIF. The CDR3 bases are TGTGCTCTTGGGCCTACTGAGGGACGAAAGTACACCGATAAACTCATCTTT.

The chain recombines TRDV1 with TRDJ1; TRDD3 matches 8 bases. Losses at the gene ends were 5 bases for V and 0 bases for J; bases not matched to a gene: 20. Germline values: CDR1 TSWWSYY, CDR2 QGS. The CDR3 has 20 amino acids. CDR3 in amino acids: CALGKIFPRNTGGHTDKLIF. The CDR3 region has the DNA TGTGCTCTTGGGAAAATTTTTCCTAGGAATACTGGGGGCCACACCGATAAACTCATCTTT.

This clone turned up a few times. This sequence joins TRDV1 and TRDJ1; D is unclear. Trimming removed 0 bases at V and 0 bases at J, with 23 bases between. The V gene's germline CDR1 is TSWWSYY and CDR2 QGS. The CDR3 has 20 amino acids. CDR3 DNA: TGTGCTCTTGGGGAACTGATAAGTGGTAGGCTCTACGACGACACCGATAAACTCATCTTT. This encodes CALGELISGRLYDDTDKLIF.

The chain carries TRDV1 and TRDJ2; possible D gene TRDD3, 5 bases. The CDR3 is 17 amino acids. Germline V CDR1 and CDR2: TSWWSYY, QGS. V lost 9 bases, J lost 3 bases, and 23 bases lay in between. The CDR3 here is CALRNDADGDVTAQLFF. In DNA form, the CDR3 reads TGTGCTCTAAGGAACGACGCGGATGGGGACGTGACAGCACAACTCTTCTTT.